Below are 27 T cell receptor beta chains sequenced from a single sample in a study of spatial heterogeneity in lung cancer (dated by TCRdb to 2018 to 2020). Preparation of the library involved 5' RACE. Instrument used: NextSeq 500. TCRdb passed the public sequencing reads through fastp at Q25 and MiXCR, retaining productive beta sequences. Duplicate CDR3 protein sequences are folded into a single record with the most common DNA and genes. For this sample the table gives about 36,000 distinct CDR3 sequences, of which less than 5.5% were detected only once. The ten largest clones capture more than 25% of the sample. The time point label corresponds to: sample taken at primary tumor resection. TCR sequencing used whole RNA extracted from tumor and nontumor lung tissue, or from cryopreserved PBMC samples, without cell sorting. The sample in question was PBMCs, obtained at surgery. Receptor source: a female donor with early-stage non-small cell lung cancer.

This clonotype was observed a handful of times. The chain employs TRBV11-2 and TRBJ2-7, with D maybe TRBD2 (6 bases). Germline lookup yields CDR1 SGHAT and CDR2 FQNNGV. V dropped 8 bases and J dropped 5 bases, with 19 bases sitting between them. The CDR3 consists of 14 residues. CDR3 nucleotide sequence: TGTGCCAGCCGACATCCCCGGGGAGGCCACGAGCAGTACTTC. This sequence encodes CASRHPRGGHEQYF.

This clonotype was seen at least ten times. This rearrangement joins TRBV5-1 to TRBJ2-7, with D hard to call. The germline CDR1 and CDR2 sequences are SGHRS and YFSETQ. The CDR3 totals 13 residues. V shed 2 bases and J shed 2 bases, with 8 bases lying between them. This CDR3 reads CASSLEAAYEQYF. The DNA of the CDR3 is TGCGCCAGCAGCTTAGAGGCGGCCTACGAGCAGTACTTC.

Many counts were recorded for this clonotype. The chain couples TRBV20-1 to TRBJ1-1, with D possibly being TRBD1 (6 bases). V was clipped by 7 bases and J by 7 bases, with 16 bases between them. The germline gives CDR1 DFQATT, CDR2 SNEGSKA (reference sequence). The CDR3 is 12 amino acids. The CDR3 reads CSVKRGGGEAFF. The CDR3 bases are TGCAGTGTTAAAAGGGGAGGGGGTGAAGCTTTCTTT.

This clonotype has a handful of counts. The chain is built from TRBV30 and TRBJ2-7; D is unclear. Germline V gene lookup returns CDR1 GTSNPN and CDR2 SVGIG (reference sequence). V was pared by 0 bases and J by 0 bases, with 12 bases between. CDR3 length equals 15 residues. DNA of the CDR3: TGTGCCTGGAGTGTAAAGGACCGATACTCCTACGAGCAGTACTTC. Its translation is CAWSVKDRYSYEQYF.

This clonotype was recorded many times. This chain joins TRBV5-6 and TRBJ1-1; 7 nucleotides line up with TRBD1. V trimming: 1 base; J trimming: 8 bases; junction bases outside the gene matches: 11. Germline V lookup: CDR1 SGHDT, CDR2 YYEEEE. This CDR3 spans 15 amino acids. As DNA, the CDR3 is TGTGCCAGCAGCTTGCCCGAGACAGGGCCCACGGAAGCTTTCTTT. This codes for CASSLPETGPTEAFF.

The table lists this clonotype with many counts. The chain uses TRBV29-1 and TRBJ1-1; maybe TRBD1 (6 bases). The germline gives CDR1 SQVTM, CDR2 ANQGSEA. The CDR3 runs 13 residues. V lost 5 bases and J lost 0, with 10 bases in between. In DNA, the CDR3 is TGCAGCGTTTACAGGGTCATGAACACTGAAGCTTTCTTT. Amino acid sequence: CSVYRVMNTEAFF.

At least ten counts were recorded for this clonotype. This chain joins TRBV12-3 or TRBV12-4 and TRBJ1-6; D not resolved. CDR3 length equals 13 residues. Trimming shortened V by 6 bases and J by 9 bases, and 12 bases separated the two germline ends. CDR3 nucleotide sequence: TGTGCCAGCAGCCATGGACCGCCTTCACCCCTCCACTTT. It yields the protein CASSHGPPSPLHF.

This clonotype was observed at least ten times. The chain employs TRBV11-2 and TRBJ2-5; D is undetermined. Trimming removed 1 base at V and 2 bases at J, with 8 bases between. The length of the CDR3 is 14 residues. CDR1 and CDR2 from the germline V gene are SGHAT and FQNNGV. CDR3 residues: CASSLGGDQETQYF. The DNA for the CDR3 is TGTGCCAGCAGCTTAGGAGGAGATCAAGAGACCCAGTACTTC.

This clonotype was observed many times. This chain uses TRBV5-5 with TRBJ2-3; D gene ambiguous. CDR3 length equals 15 residues. V was shortened by 2 bases and J by 0 bases, with 10 bases between the two germline ends. CDR1 is SGHKS and CDR2 is YYEKEE in the germline V gene (reference sequence). CDR3 nucleotide sequence: TGTGCCAGCAGCTTTGGAGCCCGTAGCACAGATACGCAGTATTTT. Translating gives CASSFGARSTDTQYF.

At least ten counts were recorded for this clonotype. The chain combines TRBV11-2 with TRBJ2-1; either TRBD1 or TRBD2 may fit D (6 bases each). The V end lost 5 bases, the J end lost 10 bases, and 18 bases lay between the germline ends. Per germline, CDR1 SGHAT and CDR2 FQNNGV. This CDR3 comprises 14 residues. CDR3 coding DNA: TGTGCCAGCAGCATTGGGCCTCAAGGGGGGGAGCAGTTCTTC. Protein: CASSIGPQGGEQFF.

DNA of the CDR3: TGTGCCAGCATCCCTGGGACAGCCAACACTGAAGCTTTCTTT. Its protein is CASIPGTANTEAFF. The chain combines TRBV11-2 with TRBJ1-1; TRBD1 matches at 7 bases. J gave up 2 bases and V 7 bases, and 7 bases lay outside the gene matches. Germline loops: CDR1 SGHAT, CDR2 FQNNGV. The length of the CDR3 is 14 residues.

Ten or more counts support this clonotype. The chain employs TRBV27 and TRBJ1-6; unclear D gene. The V end lost 8 bases, the J end lost 10 bases, and 15 bases lay between the germline ends. This CDR3 is 13 amino acids long. The germline V gene encodes CDR1 MNHEY and CDR2 SMNVEV (reference sequence). CDR3 region: CASRPWGNSPLHF. As DNA, the CDR3 is TGTGCCAGCCGACCGTGGGGTAACTCACCCCTCCACTTT.

This chain uses TRBV5-4 with TRBJ2-7, with TRBD2 identical over 10 bases. Germline V gene sequence: CDR1 SGHNT, CDR2 YYREEE (reference sequence). This CDR3 region has 15 residues. V gave up 4 bases and J gave up 5 bases; unmatched junction bases: 9. CDR3 region: CASSPTSGELDEQYF. DNA of the CDR3: TGTGCCAGCAGCCCTACTAGCGGGGAGCTCGACGAGCAGTACTTC.

This clonotype was observed at least ten times. The V and J genes are TRBV5-1 and TRBJ2-5; perhaps TRBD2 as D (6 bases). CDR1 SGHRS and CDR2 YFSETQ come from the germline V gene. V lost 4 bases to trimming and J lost 0 bases, with 25 bases between them. CDR3 length equals 19 residues. The DNA for the CDR3 is TGCGCCAGCAGCCTGGCCGCCGATAGCGGAGCGGAGTACCAAGAGACCCAGTACTTC. It codes for CASSLAADSGAEYQETQYF.

This clonotype was counted ten times or more. This sequence joins TRBV7-2 and TRBJ2-3; the D gene is possibly TRBD1 (6 bases). V was clipped by 5 bases and J by 0 bases, with 12 bases between them. The germline gives CDR1 SGHTA, CDR2 FQGNSA. The CDR3 consists of 15 residues. For the CDR3, the DNA is TGTGCCAGCAGCCAAGGACAGACAAGCACAGATACGCAGTATTTT. Translated, it gives CASSQGQTSTDTQYF.

At least ten counts were recorded for this clonotype. The rearrangement links TRBV2 to TRBJ2-5; 9 positions match TRBD2. From germline, CDR1 is SNHLY and CDR2 FYNNEI. With 8 bases clipped from V and 0 bases from J, the junction kept 7 bases outside the gene matches. The CDR3 spans 15 residues. CDR3 nucleotide sequence: TGTGCCAGCGGCGGGACTAGCCGGTACCAAGAGACCCAGTACTTC. Translation: CASGGTSRYQETQYF.

Ten or more counts support this clonotype. V is TRBV27 and J is TRBJ2-7; D gene unclear. V was cut by 6 bases and J by 1 base, with 13 bases left in between. This CDR3 is 14 amino acids long. Germline V CDR1 and CDR2: MNHEY, SMNVEV (reference sequence). The CDR3 here is CASRKNQESYEQYF. The CDR3 DNA follows: TGTGCCAGCAGAAAGAACCAGGAGTCCTACGAGCAGTACTTC.

There are many counts of this clonotype. The chain carries TRBV7-2 and TRBJ2-3, with D uncertain. V gave up 2 bases and J gave up 3 bases, with 3 bases separating them. Germline V gene data show CDR1 as SGHTA and CDR2 as FQGNSA. The CDR3 extends over 12 amino acids. The chain's CDR3 is CASSLRTDTQYF. CDR3 DNA sequence: TGTGCCAGCAGCTTACGGACAGATACGCAGTATTTT.

This clonotype has ten or more counts. The V call is TRBV4-1, the J call TRBJ1-2; no clear D gene. The CDR3 consists of 17 residues. Germline CDR1 is MGHRA and CDR2 is YSYEKL. Trimming took off 0 bases at V and 1 base at J, with 15 bases between the two ends. The CDR3 DNA reads TGCGCCAGCAGCCAAGACGCCTACAGCATCGTTAACTATGGCTACACCTTC. This codes for CASSQDAYSIVNYGYTF.

This clonotype was picked up many times. The conserved final phenylalanine or tryptophan is absent from the CDR3, which likely points to a read error. The DNA is left out, because the CDR3 cannot be placed on it with certainty; the CDR3 is given as TCRdb lists it. CDR3: CASSLVTSGRPSL. The chain couples TRBV7-2 to TRBJ2-7; TRBD2, the D gene given by the table, was not confirmed from the DNA. The CDR3 is 13 amino acids long, termini counted. Germline lookup yields CDR1 SGHTA and CDR2 FQGNSA.

The J gene is TRBJ2-7, the V gene TRBV4-1, with no clear D. Germline V CDR1 and CDR2: MGHRA, YSYEKL. The CDR3 sequence is 15 residues long. The V end lost 0 bases, the J end lost 3 bases, and 12 bases lay between the germline ends. The CDR3 bases are TGCGCCAGCAGCCAAGAGGGCTGGGAAAGCTACGAGCAGTACTTC. This gives the protein CASSQEGWESYEQYF.

V and J are TRBV4-3 and TRBJ1-1, with 9 bases fitting TRBD1. The V segment lost 2 bases and the J segment 3 bases; nucleotides outside the gene matches: 1. This CDR3 has 14 amino acids. Germline CDR1 LGHNA, CDR2 YSLEER. This CDR3 reads CASSQRTGDTEAFF. The CDR3, as DNA: TGCGCCAGCAGCCAACGGACAGGGGACACTGAAGCTTTCTTT.

This clonotype occurred a few times. The chain recombines TRBV20-1 with TRBJ2-3, with D possibly TRBD2 on 5 matching bases. The CDR3 loop spans 13 amino acids. Trimming stripped 5 bases from V and 2 bases from J, with 11 bases between. CDR1 and CDR2 from the germline V gene are DFQATT and SNEGSKA (reference sequence). CDR3 sequence reads: CSALGETTDTQYF. In DNA form, the CDR3 reads TGCAGTGCTCTTGGGGAGACCACAGATACGCAGTATTTT.

In its sample, this clonotype was seen many times. J is TRBJ2-1 and V is TRBV3-1; no definite D call. V was shortened by 2 bases and J by 0 bases, with 5 bases between the two germline ends. CDR1 LGHDT and CDR2 YNNKEL come from the germline V gene (reference sequence). The CDR3 contains 14 residues. CDR3 DNA: TGTGCCAGCAGCCAACAGCCCTCCTACAATGAGCAGTTCTTC. Its protein product is CASSQQPSYNEQFF.

This chain uses TRBV20-1 with TRBJ2-3; TRBD2 might be the D (6 bases). V gave up 2 bases and J gave up 6 bases, with 6 bases separating them. CDR3 length: 11 amino acids. The germline V gene has CDR1 DFQATT and CDR2 SNEGSKA (reference sequence). CDR3 region: CSARRGDTQYF. In DNA form, the CDR3 reads TGCAGTGCTAGACGGGGGGATACGCAGTATTTT.

The chain recombines TRBV5-1 with TRBJ2-1, with TRBD1 identical over 7 bases. Trimming took 5 bases from V and 3 from J; bases not matched to a gene: 2. The CDR3 spans 13 residues. CDR1 and CDR2 (germline): SGHRS, YFSETQ. The CDR3 region has the DNA TGCGCCAGCAGGGGACAGAACTACAATGAGCAGTTCTTC. It encodes CASRGQNYNEQFF.

At least ten counts were recorded for this clonotype. The chain has TRBV20-1 and TRBJ1-5; no firm D call. This CDR3 has 13 residues. CDR1 is DFQATT and CDR2 is SNEGSKA in the germline V gene (reference sequence). Deletions cut 7 bases from V and 2 bases from J, with 12 bases between. The CDR3 nucleotides read TGCAGTGTGAGGGAGGACGGCAATCAGCCCCAGCATTTT. It is translated as CSVREDGNQPQHF.